The sample holds one count of the clone carrying this TCR beta chain. Its specificity is not known. CDR1 is SGDLS and CDR2 is YYNGEE in the germline V gene. The V and J ends lost 3 bases and 1 base respectively, with 7 bases between them. This CDR3 is 13 amino acids long. This entry comes from a study of blood T cells in healthy people across ages. The study, taken as a whole, reports: Long-lived donors carried more naive CD4+ cells and greater diversity than aged donors.

A sample-barcoded 5' primer and a J-beta primer mix were used in a second PCR of about 7 to 11 cycles. A template-switch adaptor with 12 random nucleotides tagged each cDNA molecule. TCRdb re-called the 5' RACE reads with MiXCR, one entry per CDR3 protein. The sample lists around 1.5 million distinct CDR3 sequences, approximately 60% occurring once. The V gene is TRBV9, the J gene TRBJ1-2; a weak D match, TRBD1 (5 bases). The sequence derives from a man between 18 and 29 years old in good health. The sequenced sample was blood. CDR3 protein: CASSGQINYGYTF. Written as DNA, the CDR3 is TGTGCCAGCAGCGGACAGATTAACTATGGCTACACCTTC.